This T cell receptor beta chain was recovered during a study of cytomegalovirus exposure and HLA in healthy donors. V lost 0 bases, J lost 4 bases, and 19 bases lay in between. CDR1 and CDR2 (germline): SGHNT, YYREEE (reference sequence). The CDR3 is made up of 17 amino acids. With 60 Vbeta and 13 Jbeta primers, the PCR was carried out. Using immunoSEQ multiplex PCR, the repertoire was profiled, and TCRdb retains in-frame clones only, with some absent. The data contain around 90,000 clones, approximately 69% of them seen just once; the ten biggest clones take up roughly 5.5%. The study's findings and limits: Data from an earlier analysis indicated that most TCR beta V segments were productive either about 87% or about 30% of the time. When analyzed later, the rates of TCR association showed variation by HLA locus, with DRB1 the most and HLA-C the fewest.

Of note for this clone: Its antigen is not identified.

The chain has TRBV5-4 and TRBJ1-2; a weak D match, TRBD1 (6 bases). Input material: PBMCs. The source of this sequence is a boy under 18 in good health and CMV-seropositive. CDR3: CASSLALRNRVAYGYTF. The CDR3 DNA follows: TGTGCCAGCAGCTTGGCGTTAAGGAACAGGGTTGCCTATGGCTACACCTTC.